Below, 27 T cell receptor beta chains from the same sample are listed, as sequenced in a study of blood T cell repertoires in COVID-19. Profiled with immunoSEQ multiplex PCR; TCRdb holds only in-frame clones, not every one. Among about 160,000 clones, 80% to 95% were seen once, and the ten largest hold 1.5% to 2.5%. The sample was peripheral blood. Receptors were obtained from a woman between 55 and 75 years old with COVID-19, enrolled during active disease.

V gene TRBV13 combines with J gene TRBJ2-5; D might be TRBD1 (5 bases). The germline V and J ends were trimmed by 4 bases and 5 bases, with 26 bases remaining between them. Germline loops: CDR1 PRHDT, CDR2 FYEKMQ (reference sequence). This CDR3 contains 18 residues. The CDR3 bases are TGTGCCAGCAGCTCTTCTGAAAGTGAAAGGGGCACCTGGGAGACCCAGTACTTC. Its translation: CASSSSESERGTWETQYF.

The V call is TRBV5-1, the J call TRBJ1-2; weak D call: TRBD1 (5 bases). Germline CDR1 SGHRS, CDR2 YFSETQ. The CDR3 extends over 15 amino acids. V lost 4 bases and J lost 8, with 21 bases in between. CDR3 in amino acids: CASSPQGSAVGGYTF. The CDR3 region has the DNA TGCGCCAGCAGCCCCCAGGGCTCGGCGGTGGGGGGCTACACCTTC.

This clone occurred once. The J gene is TRBJ2-7, the V gene TRBV11-2; TRBD1 aligns across 9 bases. Germline CDR1 reads SGHAT; CDR2 reads FQNNGV. The CDR3 spans 17 residues. J lost 4 bases, V lost 5 bases, and 15 bases had no gene match. The CDR3 here is CASSRVRTGGASYEQYF. CDR3 in DNA: TGTGCCAGCAGCCGCGTCAGAACAGGGGGCGCGTCGTACGAGCAGTACTTC. The entire variable domain, with the rest obtained from reference TRBV11-2 and TRBJ2-7, is as follows: EAGVAQSPRYKIIEKRQSVAFWCNPISGHATLYWYQQILGQGPKLLIQFQNNGVVDDSQLPKDRFSAERLKGVDSTLKIQPAKLEDSAVYLCASSRVRTGGASYEQYFGPGTRLTVT.

This chain connects TRBV7-2 to TRBJ1-1; 9 bases match TRBD1. The CDR3 extends over 13 amino acids. In germline, CDR1 is SGHTA, CDR2 FQGNSA. The junction had 5 bases not matched to a gene; V was cut back by 5 bases and J by 7 bases. DNA for the CDR3: TGTGCCAGCAGCGTGGGACAGGGTGTTGAAGCTTTCTTT. Translation gives CASSVGQGVEAFF. The complete variable domain, with remaining parts taken from reference TRBV7-2 and TRBJ1-1, reads GAGVSQSPSNKVTEKGKDVELRCDPISGHTALYWYRQSLGQGLEFLIYFQGNSAPDKSGLPSDRFSAERTGGSVSTLTIQRTQQEDSAVYLCASSVGQGVEAFFGQGTRLTVV.

The chain employs TRBV7-3 and TRBJ2-1, with 8 bases matching TRBD1. Looked up from germline, CDR1 is SGHTA and CDR2 is FQGTGA. The CDR3 is made up of 15 amino acids. After removal of 5 bases from V and 3 bases from J, the junction contained 6 bases not matched to a gene. CDR3 sequence: CASSTTGGIYNEQFF. The DNA for the CDR3 is TGTGCCAGCAGCACCACAGGGGGGATCTACAATGAGCAGTTCTTC.

V is TRBV7-9 and J is TRBJ1-1, with D perhaps matching TRBD1 (5 bases). CDR1 SEHNR and CDR2 FQNEAQ come from the germline V gene (reference sequence). With 7 bases removed from V and 2 bases from J, the gap between germline ends came to 17 bases. The CDR3 runs 15 residues. The CDR3 reads CASIPVGRVNTEAFF. CDR3 DNA sequence: TGTGCCAGCATCCCCGTGGGCAGGGTAAACACTGAAGCTTTCTTT.

This clone is a singleton in its sample. The chain uses TRBV5-6 and TRBJ2-1; tentative D call: TRBD2 (6 bases). V lost 4 bases and J lost 0, with 17 bases in between. CDR3 size: 17 residues. CDR1 and CDR2 from the germline V gene are SGHDT and YYEEEE. The CDR3 here is CASSRSGLLSSYNEQFF. In DNA, the CDR3 is TGTGCCAGCAGCCGCTCGGGACTCTTAAGCTCCTACAATGAGCAGTTCTTC.

This chain uses TRBV5-6 with TRBJ1-2; 10 nucleotides align to TRBD1. CDR3 length equals 16 residues. Germline-derived CDR1 and CDR2 are SGHDT and YYEEEE. With V trimmed by 3 bases and J by 1 base, 6 bases remained unmatched. CDR3 nucleotides: TGTGCCAGCAGCTGGGTTGGACAGGGGGTTAACTATGGCTACACCTTC. It encodes CASSWVGQGVNYGYTF.

V is TRBV11-2 and J is TRBJ2-2; D perhaps matches TRBD2 (5 bases). The CDR3 consists of 13 residues. Germline CDR1 and CDR2: SGHAT and FQNNGV. Deletions cut 1 base from V and 7 bases from J, with 7 bases between. CDR3 sequence reads: CASSLVEVGELFF. The CDR3 DNA sequence: TGTGCCAGCAGCTTAGTGGAGGTCGGGGAGCTGTTTTTT.

Only one count was recorded for this clone. The chain couples TRBV6-5 to TRBJ1-2; 8 bases are shared with TRBD1. The CDR3 loop spans 15 amino acids. V lost 0 bases, J lost 4 bases, and 4 bases stayed unmatched. The germline V gene encodes CDR1 MNHEY and CDR2 SVGAGI. The chain's CDR3 is CASSYSPDRGYGYTF. Here the CDR3 DNA reads TGTGCCAGCAGTTACTCCCCTGACAGGGGCTATGGCTACACCTTC.

The V and J genes are TRBV7-3 and TRBJ1-6, with D hard to call. CDR3 length equals 13 residues. Per germline, CDR1 SGHTA and CDR2 FQGTGA. Trimming removed 5 bases at V and 8 bases at J, with 10 bases between. This CDR3 is CASSPRRDSPLHF. The CDR3 nucleotides read TGTGCCAGCAGCCCCCGACGGGATTCACCCCTCCACTTT. The variable domain in full, with the rest retrieved from reference TRBV7-3 and TRBJ1-6, is GAGVSQTPSNKVTEKGKYVELRCDPISGHTALYWYRQSLGQGPEFLIYFQGTGAADDSGLPNDRFFAVRPEGSVSTLKIQRTERGDSAVYLCASSPRRDSPLHFGNGTRLTVT.

The rearrangement joins TRBV5-5 to TRBJ2-6; 7 nucleotides agree with TRBD1. The CDR3 has 16 residues. The germline CDR1 and CDR2 sequences are SGHKS and YYEKEE (reference sequence). V dropped 5 bases and J dropped 0; count of bases not matched to a gene: 5. CDR3 in DNA: TGTGCCAGCAGAGGGGGACAGCTCTCTGGGGCCAACGTCCTGACTTTC. Translating it yields CASRGGQLSGANVLTF.

This rearrangement joins TRBV6-5 to TRBJ1-6; TRBD1 agrees at 7 bases. Germline trimming cut 6 bases from V and 6 bases from J; bases unmatched to any gene: 5. The germline CDR1 and CDR2 sequences are MNHEY and SVGAGI. This CDR3 is built from 14 residues. CDR3 residues: CASRDRMGNSPLHF. CDR3 sequence (DNA): TGTGCCAGCAGGGACAGGATGGGTAATTCACCCCTCCACTTT.

The chain employs TRBV20-1 and TRBJ2-7; D is unresolved. The CDR3 contains 11 residues. Between the trimmed V and J ends, which lost 1 base and 4 bases, there was a span of 5 bases. The germline gives CDR1 DFQATT, CDR2 SNEGSKA (reference sequence). The CDR3 nucleotides read TGCAGTGCTAGAGGAGCTTACGAGCAGTACTTC. Residues: CSARGAYEQYF.

The rearrangement joins TRBV15 to TRBJ1-2, with D possibly being TRBD1 (6 bases). This CDR3 is 16 amino acids long. Germline V gives CDR1 LNHNV, CDR2 YYDKDF (reference sequence). Trimming pared 4 bases from V and 3 bases from J, leaving 18 bases between. The CDR3 here is CATSTNRVLSDYGYTF. DNA for the CDR3: TGTGCCACCAGCACTAACAGGGTTCTCAGCGACTATGGCTACACCTTC.

This rearrangement joins TRBV18 to TRBJ1-2, with D hard to call. Trimming pared 2 bases from V and 4 bases from J, leaving 14 bases between. Germline CDR1 reads KGHSH; CDR2 reads LQKENI. This CDR3 is built from 15 residues. The CDR3 sequence: CASSPSGSTRYGYTF. In nucleotides, the CDR3 is TGTGCCAGCTCACCATCCGGGTCCACTCGCTATGGCTACACCTTC.

The chain couples TRBV6-1 to TRBJ1-4; D remains ambiguous. Trimming took off 0 bases at V and 8 bases at J, with 13 bases between the two ends. There are 15 residues in the CDR3. Germline lookup yields CDR1 MNHNS and CDR2 SASEGT. Here the CDR3 reads CASSEAHGEGEKLFF. The CDR3 DNA reads TGTGCCAGCAGTGAAGCGCACGGGGAGGGCGAAAAACTGTTTTTT.

The gene calls are TRBV4-2 and TRBJ2-5; 15 bases line up with TRBD2. The junction had 9 bases not matched to a gene; V was cut back by 2 bases and J by 5 bases. Germline V CDR1 and CDR2: LGHNA, YNFKEQ. The CDR3 runs to 18 residues. CDR3 in amino acids: CASSQFLTGTSGGETQYF. The CDR3 DNA is TGTGCCAGCAGCCAATTCCTCACCGGGACTAGCGGGGGGGAGACCCAGTACTTC.

J is TRBJ1-1 and V is TRBV7-9; D gene uncertain. V was cut by 8 bases and J by 2 bases, with 18 bases left in between. The CDR3 covers 15 residues. Germline CDR1 is SEHNR and CDR2 is FQNEAQ (reference sequence). Here the CDR3 DNA reads TGTGCCAGCCGTCGGGGTAGTCGGAAAAACACTGAAGCTTTCTTT. Residues: CASRRGSRKNTEAFF.

The V gene is TRBV27, the J gene TRBJ1-5; tentatively, D is TRBD1 (6 bases). Trimming removed 2 bases at V and 1 base at J, with 12 bases between. Germline V gene data show CDR1 as MNHEY and CDR2 as SMNVEV (reference sequence). The CDR3 covers 16 residues. The CDR3 is CASSLRRGRSNQPQHF. In DNA, the CDR3 is TGTGCCAGCAGTTTACGCAGGGGAAGGAGCAATCAGCCCCAGCATTTT.

The chain uses TRBV27 and TRBJ1-2, with D perhaps matching TRBD1 (5 bases). This CDR3 is 14 amino acids long. The ends were cut back, 4 bases at V and 3 bases at J, with 12 bases in the middle. Looked up from germline, CDR1 is MNHEY and CDR2 is SMNVEV (reference sequence). CDR3 sequence: CASSYRGADYGYTF. CDR3 nucleotides: TGTGCCAGCAGTTATCGCGGGGCGGACTATGGCTACACCTTC.

This chain connects TRBV19 to TRBJ2-1, with 9 positions matching TRBD1. Looked up from germline, CDR1 is LNHDA and CDR2 is SQIVND (reference sequence). CDR3 length: 12 amino acids. V shed 11 bases and J 7 bases; nucleotides not matched to a gene: 6. Here the CDR3 reads CASGTGQNEQFF. The CDR3 DNA is TGTGCCTCGGGGACAGGGCAAAATGAGCAGTTCTTC.

The chain recombines TRBV5-1 with TRBJ1-1, with a tentative D call TRBD1 (6 bases). The germline V gene has CDR1 SGHRS and CDR2 YFSETQ. V dropped 0 bases and J dropped 0 bases, with 9 bases sitting between them. The length of the CDR3 is 15 residues. CDR3 DNA: TGCGCCAGCAGCTTGGCCGGACAGCTGAACACTGAAGCTTTCTTT. The encoded protein is CASSLAGQLNTEAFF.

The chain combines TRBV7-2 with TRBJ1-1; a weak D match, TRBD1 (6 bases). The germline V and J ends were trimmed by 0 bases and 5 bases, with 10 bases remaining between them. Per the germline V gene, CDR1 is SGHTA and CDR2 is FQGNSA. The CDR3 runs 14 residues. Here the CDR3 reads CASSLAGAETEAFF. The DNA for the CDR3 is TGTGCCAGCAGCTTAGCGGGGGCGGAAACTGAAGCTTTCTTT.

This clone showed up just once. This chain links TRBV6-2 or TRBV6-3 with TRBJ2-7; 10 nucleotides align to TRBD2. V gave up 2 bases and J gave up 9 bases; unmatched junction bases: 10. There are 15 residues in the CDR3. Germline V gene lookup returns CDR1 MNHEY and CDR2 SVGEGT. For the CDR3, the DNA is TGTGCCAGCAGTTACCCCTCCGGACTAGCGGTCGGGCAGTACTTC. Translating gives CASSYPSGLAVGQYF.

CDR3 sequence reads: CASSIDTYNEQFF. CDR3 bases: TGTGCCAGTAGTATAGACACCTACAATGAGCAGTTCTTC. The V gene is TRBV19, the J gene TRBJ2-1; D is unresolved. V was pared by 0 bases and J by 2 bases, with 2 bases between. Germline V gives CDR1 LNHDA, CDR2 SQIVND (reference sequence). This CDR3 is built from 13 residues.

V is TRBV5-6 and J is TRBJ2-7; D is uncertain. The CDR3 contains 12 residues. The V end was cut by 3 bases, the J end by 3 bases, with 7 bases between. Germline CDR1 and CDR2: SGHDT and YYEEEE. The CDR3, as DNA: TGTGCCAGCAGCTCGCACAGCTACGAGCAGTACTTC. This translates into CASSSHSYEQYF.